The 6 T cell receptor beta chains reported below all come from one sample, sequenced in a study of blood T cells in healthy people across ages. A J-beta primer mix and a sample-barcoded 5' primer were used in a second PCR of about 6 to 12 cycles. Using its own MiXCR run on the 5' RACE reads, TCRdb lists one record per CDR3 protein. The sample has 750,000 to 950,000 distinct CDR3 sequences; approximately 53% are singletons. What was sequenced was blood. The source of these receptors is a man aged 80 or over in good health.

In nucleotides, the CDR3 is TGCAGGGTCGAGGAGGCCTACACCGGGGAGCTGTTTTTT. It specifies CRVEEAYTGELFF. The chain is built from TRBV29-1 and TRBJ2-2; the D gene is possibly TRBD2 (5 bases). Germline values: CDR1 SQVTM, CDR2 ANQGSEA. There are 13 residues in the CDR3.

This rearrangement joins TRBV5-1 to TRBJ1-1; no firm D call. Germline values: CDR1 SGHRS, CDR2 YFSETQ. Deletions cut 4 bases from V and 0 bases from J, with 13 bases between. CDR3 length: 15 amino acids. The CDR3 DNA is TGCGCCAGCAGCCCGAGTGGGGAGCTGAACACTGAAGCTTTCTTT. It specifies CASSPSGELNTEAFF.

The V gene is TRBV12-3 or TRBV12-4, the J gene TRBJ2-2; D ambiguous. This CDR3 spans 14 amino acids. V lost 5 bases to trimming and J lost 4 bases, with 11 bases between them. As DNA, the CDR3 is TGTGCCAGCAGTGCGCTGGCAAGCACCGGGGAGCTGTTTTTT. Translated, it gives CASSALASTGELFF.

This clonotype was seen at least ten times. This chain links TRBV25-1 with TRBJ2-3; D unclear. The CDR3 sequence is 12 residues long. Trimming removed 6 bases from V and 3 bases from J, with 7 bases in between. Germline V lookup: CDR1 MGHDK, CDR2 SYGVNS. The CDR3 reads CASRTVTDTQYF. CDR3 DNA: TGTGCCAGCAGAACAGTGACAGATACGCAGTATTTT.

The chain has TRBV27 and TRBJ1-2, with a tentative D call TRBD1 (6 bases). This CDR3 contains 16 residues. V was clipped by 1 base and J by 4 bases, with 16 bases between them. Germline values: CDR1 MNHEY, CDR2 SMNVEV (reference sequence). Here the CDR3 reads CASSLLAVTGPYGYTF. The CDR3 DNA follows: TGTGCCAGCAGTTTATTGGCCGTTACAGGGCCCTATGGCTACACCTTC.

J is TRBJ2-5 and V is TRBV15; 8 bases are a match to TRBD2. Per germline, CDR1 LNHNV and CDR2 YYDKDF (reference sequence). Germline trimming cut 6 bases from V and 2 bases from J; bases unmatched to any gene: 5. This CDR3 spans 14 amino acids. CDR3 in amino acids: CATSYIAGQETQYF. The CDR3 DNA sequence: TGTGCCACCAGTTACATAGCGGGGCAAGAGACCCAGTACTTC.